This T cell receptor beta chain appears in the sequencing data of a study of CD8+ T cells in alopecia areata (dated by TCRdb to 2016 to 2018). In terms of the full investigation: Skin from C3H/HeJ donors with spontaneous alopecia (about 6-13 months old) was grafted onto female C3H/HeJ recipients that were 7-10 weeks old. In both human patients and the C3H/HeJ mouse model, the study applied high-throughput TCRbeta sequencing to look at T cell clonal expansion in alopecia areata. On the human side, TCRbeta sequencing was run on scalp tissue and on sorted CD4+ and CD8+ peripheral blood T cells from healthy controls and from alopecia areata patients with either patchy or totalis/universalis disease. Scalp clonality was compared among normal scalp (n=4), patchy alopecia areata scalp (n=8), and alopecia totalis/universalis scalp (n=8). The RNA source kit depended on sample type: the PAXgene miRNA kit for fixed scalp, the miRNeasy kit for PBMCs, and the RNeasy kit for mouse skin. immunoSEQ multiplex PCR using 35 Vbeta forward primers and 13 Jbeta reverse primers was used to amplify TCRbeta CDR3 regions.

The library was produced with the immunoSEQ multiplex PCR assay. For TCR sequencing, RNA was extracted from every sample and reverse transcribed into cDNA to serve as template. SuperScript III was used for first-strand cDNA synthesis, primed with a 2:1 mix of oligo-dT and random hexamers. A synthetic immune receptor repertoire was used to gauge amplification bias, and whatever bias remained was removed computationally. Sequencing of the libraries was done on Illumina HiSeq using 60 bp reads that spanned the CDR3 and were read from J toward V. In the source study's methods: Raw reads were preprocessed for error removal, and CDR3 was defined according to IMGT conventions as running from the conserved cysteine to phenylalanine. Clonality was computed by normalizing Shannon entropy by log2 of the number of productive unique TCRs and subtracting the result from 1. Whether each scalp clone was CD4 or CD8 was inferred by checking scalp TCRbeta sequences against the CD4 and CD8 repertoires from sorted blood. TCRdb holds this immuneACCESS table with in-frame rearrangements only. Some clones are missing; in checked studies, unresolved V genes explain under half, and the rest has no known cause. V, J and clone size are those of that table, while D and trimming were read from the DNA. The table notes more than 250,000 clones here, none of them singletons. Of the sample, more than 0.95% is held by the ten largest clones.

Pooled mouse cutaneous lymph node cells were stained for CD4, CD8alpha, NKG2D, NKG2ACE and other markers, then sorted on a BD Influx. The junction shows trimming of 3 bases on V and 2 bases on J, and the gene matches do not reach 4 bases of it. Its CDR3 holds 15 amino acids, cysteine through phenylalanine. The CDR3 was read in part: 33 bases, with the frame set at base 1. As encoded in the germline V gene (reference sequence), CDR1 is NSQYPW while CDR2 is LRSPGD. A few counts support this clone. Its antigen specificity is not known. Gene names and germline sequences here are all drawn from mouse data. The CDR3 is cut off 4 residues early in the read; its end comes from the germline J gene. General study outcomes and caveats: Compared with mice, TCR sequences shared between patients were less clear, possibly partly because of HLA diversity across the patient population. Scalp TCR repertoire analysis is complicated because resident alphabeta T cells in normal human skin are also sequenced, whereas mouse skin is dominated by gammadelta T cells. Compared with normal scalp, lesional scalp had higher clonality and more expanded CD8+ clones, particularly in alopecia totalis/universalis, a pattern that suggests antigenic drive.

The sequencing input was CD4+ T cells sorted from a lymph node. The source of this sequence is a C3H/HeJ mouse with alopecia areata. The MHC haplotype for this mouse line is H2-k. The V and J genes are TRBV1 and TRBJ1-2; 9 bases in the middle match TRBD1. The covered CDR3 bases are TGCACCTGCAGTGCCCGCGGACAGGGGAACTCC. This sequence encodes CTCSARGQGNS. The whole CDR3 region reads CTCSARGQGNSDYTF.